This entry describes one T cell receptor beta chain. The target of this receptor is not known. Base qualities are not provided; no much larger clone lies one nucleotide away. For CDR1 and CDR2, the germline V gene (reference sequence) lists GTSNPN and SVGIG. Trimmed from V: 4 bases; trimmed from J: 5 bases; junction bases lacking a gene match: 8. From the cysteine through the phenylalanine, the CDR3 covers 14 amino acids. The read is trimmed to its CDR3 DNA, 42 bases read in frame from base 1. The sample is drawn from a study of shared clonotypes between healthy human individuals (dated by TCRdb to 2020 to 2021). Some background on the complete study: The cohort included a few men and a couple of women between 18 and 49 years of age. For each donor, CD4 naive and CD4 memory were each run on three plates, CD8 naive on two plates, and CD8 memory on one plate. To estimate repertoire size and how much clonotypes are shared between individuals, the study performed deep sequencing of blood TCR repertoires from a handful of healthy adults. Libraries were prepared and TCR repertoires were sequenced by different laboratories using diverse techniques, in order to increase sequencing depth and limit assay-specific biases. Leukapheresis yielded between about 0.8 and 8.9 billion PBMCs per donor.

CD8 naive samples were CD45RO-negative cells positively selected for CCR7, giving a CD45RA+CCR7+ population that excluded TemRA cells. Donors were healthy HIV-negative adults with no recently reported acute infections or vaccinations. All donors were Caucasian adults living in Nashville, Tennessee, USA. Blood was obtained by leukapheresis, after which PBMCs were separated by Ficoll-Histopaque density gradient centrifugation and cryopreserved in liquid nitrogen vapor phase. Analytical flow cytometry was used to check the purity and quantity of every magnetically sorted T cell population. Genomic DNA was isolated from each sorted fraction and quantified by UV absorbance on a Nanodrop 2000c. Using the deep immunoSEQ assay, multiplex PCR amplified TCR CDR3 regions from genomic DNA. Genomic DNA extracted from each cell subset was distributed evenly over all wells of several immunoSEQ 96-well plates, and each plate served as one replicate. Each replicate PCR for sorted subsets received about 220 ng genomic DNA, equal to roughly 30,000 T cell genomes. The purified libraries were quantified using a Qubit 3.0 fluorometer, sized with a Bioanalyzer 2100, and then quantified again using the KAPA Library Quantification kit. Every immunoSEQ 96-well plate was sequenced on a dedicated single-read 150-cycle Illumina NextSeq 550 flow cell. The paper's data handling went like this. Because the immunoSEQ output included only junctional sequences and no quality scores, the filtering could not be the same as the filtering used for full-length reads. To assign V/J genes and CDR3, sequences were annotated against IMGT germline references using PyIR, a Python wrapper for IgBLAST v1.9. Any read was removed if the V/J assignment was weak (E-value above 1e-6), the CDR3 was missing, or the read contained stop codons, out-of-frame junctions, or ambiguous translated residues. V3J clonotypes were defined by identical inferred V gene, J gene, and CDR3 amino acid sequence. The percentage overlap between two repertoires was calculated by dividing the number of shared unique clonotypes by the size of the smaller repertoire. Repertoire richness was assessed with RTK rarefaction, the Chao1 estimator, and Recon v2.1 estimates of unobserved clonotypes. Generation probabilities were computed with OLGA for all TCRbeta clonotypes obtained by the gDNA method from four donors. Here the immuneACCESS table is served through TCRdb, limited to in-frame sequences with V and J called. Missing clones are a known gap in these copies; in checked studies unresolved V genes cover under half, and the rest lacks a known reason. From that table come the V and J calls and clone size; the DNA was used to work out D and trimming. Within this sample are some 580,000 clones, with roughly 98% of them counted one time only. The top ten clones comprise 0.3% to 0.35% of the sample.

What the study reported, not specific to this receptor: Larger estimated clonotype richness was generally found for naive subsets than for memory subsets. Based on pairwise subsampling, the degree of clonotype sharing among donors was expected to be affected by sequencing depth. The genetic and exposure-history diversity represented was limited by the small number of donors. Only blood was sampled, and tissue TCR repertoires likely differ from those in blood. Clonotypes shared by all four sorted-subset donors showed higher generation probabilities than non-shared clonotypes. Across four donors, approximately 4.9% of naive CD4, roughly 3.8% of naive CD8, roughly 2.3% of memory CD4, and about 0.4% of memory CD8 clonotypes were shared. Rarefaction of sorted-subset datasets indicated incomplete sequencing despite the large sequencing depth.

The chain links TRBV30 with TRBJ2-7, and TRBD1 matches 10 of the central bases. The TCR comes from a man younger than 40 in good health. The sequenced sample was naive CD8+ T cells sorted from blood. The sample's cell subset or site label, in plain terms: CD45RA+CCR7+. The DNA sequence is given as TGTGCCTGGAAGCGGGGGACAGGGGCTAACGAGCAGTACTTC. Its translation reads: CAWKRGTGANEQYF.